These T cell receptor beta chains were read from a single sample in a study of T cells after posttransplantation cyclophosphamide. Generated by immunoSEQ multiplex PCR, the TCRdb table keeps only in-frame clones and is missing some. The table includes a few thousand clones, over 70% detected once. Sample: PBMCs, taken after allogeneic stem cell transplant with posttransplant cyclophosphamide. The source is a male patient in his forties or fifties who received an allogeneic stem cell transplant from a related donor and was CMV-positive. T cells may partly derive from the graft donor. CDR3s include the opening cysteine and the closing phenylalanine or tryptophan. The D gene is left open where the match is weak. Where a row states a size, it is once, few, many or the class of an expanded clone; other rows omit it.

cdr3_aa	cdr3_nt	d_call	j_call	clone_size	v_call
CASSGLLFTEAFF	TGTGCCAGTAGCGGACTTTTGTTTACTGAAGCTTTCTTT	.	TRBJ1-1	few	TRBV19
CASIWDRGTREQYF	TGTGCCAGTATCTGGGACAGGGGCACGAGGGAGCAGTACTTC	TRBD1	TRBJ2-7	.	TRBV19
CASSLARTSGSSDTQYF	TGTGCCAGCAGCTTAGCCCGGACTAGCGGGAGTTCAGATACGCAGTATTTT	TRBD2	TRBJ2-3	.	TRBV7-9
CASSTGTSRTDTQYF	TGTGCCAGCAGCACCGGGACTAGTAGGACAGATACGCAGTATTTT	TRBD2	TRBJ2-3	once	TRBV11-2
CASSQDLAPGYGYTF	TGCGCCAGCAGCCAAGATCTGGCCCCGGGGTATGGCTACACCTTC	.	TRBJ1-2	.	TRBV4-3
CASSLAFTSGRKGFYEQYF	TGTGCCAGCAGCTTAGCCTTCACTAGCGGGAGAAAAGGGTTCTACGAGCAGTACTTC	TRBD2	TRBJ2-7	.	TRBV11-2
CSVRQGGDEQFF	TGCAGCGTTCGTCAGGGGGGCGATGAGCAGTTCTTC	.	TRBJ2-1	.	TRBV29-1
CASSSPSGGIYEQYF	TGTGCCAGCAGTTCCCCTAGCGGGGGGATATACGAGCAGTACTTC	TRBD2	TRBJ2-7	.	TRBV6-5
CASSFVVSGRGYGYTF	TGTGCCAGCAGCTTCGTCGTGTCGGGCAGGGGCTATGGCTACACCTTC	.	TRBJ1-2	.	TRBV5-5
CATSNRQGSVWAREQYF	TGTGCCACCAGCAACCGACAGGGTAGTGTATGGGCTCGCGAGCAGTACTTC	TRBD1	TRBJ2-7	few	TRBV15
CASISGTDTQYF	TGTGCCAGCATCTCAGGGACAGATACGCAGTATTTT	.	TRBJ2-3	.	TRBV5-6
CASYSQGLSSYNEQFF	TGTGCCAGCTATTCGCAGGGTTTAAGCTCCTACAATGAGCAGTTCTTC	.	TRBJ2-1	.	TRBV7-9
CAISQSGGLYNEQFF	TGTGCCATCAGTCAAAGCGGGGGGCTCTACAATGAGCAGTTCTTC	TRBD2	TRBJ2-1	.	TRBV10-3
CASSLVGGEGQPQHF	TGTGCCAGCAGCTTAGTAGGAGGGGAAGGTCAGCCCCAGCATTTT	.	TRBJ1-5	.	TRBV7-2
CASSLGPGTVENYGYTF	TGTGCCAGCAGCTTAGGGCCCGGGACAGTGGAGAACTATGGCTACACCTTC	TRBD1	TRBJ1-2	once	TRBV11-2
CASSIMASGRYEQYF	TGTGCCAGTAGTATTATGGCTAGCGGGAGATACGAGCAGTACTTC	TRBD2	TRBJ2-7	.	TRBV19
CASSLWEETQYF	TGTGCCAGCAGTTTATGGGAGGAGACCCAGTACTTC	.	TRBJ2-5	once	TRBV27
CASSQEQGTGTGYEQYF	TGTGCCAGCAGCCAAGAACAAGGCACCGGGACTGGCTACGAGCAGTACTTC	.	TRBJ2-7	.	TRBV4-2
CASSPGTSGSNEQYF	TGTGCCAGCAGCCCGGGGACTAGCGGGAGTAACGAGCAGTACTTC	TRBD2	TRBJ2-7	.	TRBV7-9
CASSRSGRVEEKLFF	TGTGCCAGCAGCCGTAGTGGGAGGGTAGAAGAAAAACTGTTTTTT	.	TRBJ1-4	once	TRBV5-4
CASSITGSNQPQHF	TGTGCCAGTAGTATCACGGGTAGCAATCAGCCCCAGCATTTT	.	TRBJ1-5	.	TRBV19
CASSQGQRFTDTQYF	TGTGCCAGCAGCCAGGGGCAGCGGTTCACAGATACGCAGTATTTT	.	TRBJ2-3	.	TRBV13
CATSGSRTGGQPQHF	TGTGCCACCAGCGGATCCCGGACAGGAGGGCAGCCCCAGCATTTT	TRBD1	TRBJ1-5	.	TRBV15
CASSQIQLMNTIYF	TGCGCCAGCAGCCAAATACAGCTCATGAACACCATATATTTT	.	TRBJ1-3	.	TRBV4-1
CASSWGGSGNTIYF	TGTGCCAGCAGTTGGGGGGGCTCTGGAAACACCATATATTTT	.	TRBJ1-3	.	TRBV28
CATSGVRVRTDTQYF	TGTGCCACTTCGGGGGTTCGGGTTCGGACAGATACGCAGTATTTT	.	TRBJ2-3	.	TRBV10-3
CASRYTQYF	TGCGCCAGTCGTTATACCCAGTACTTC	.	TRBJ2-5	few	TRBV10-1
CASSALGVWEKLFF	TGTGCCAGCAGCGCTCTCGGGGTTTGGGAAAAACTGTTTTTT	.	TRBJ1-4	once	TRBV7-6
CATSAGGTSYNEQFF	TGTGCCACCTCGGCAGGGGGCACGTCCTACAATGAGCAGTTCTTC	TRBD1	TRBJ2-1	.	TRBV19
CASSARLAGGGEQYF	TGTGCCAGCAGCGCCCGACTAGCGGGGGGAGGCGAGCAGTACTTC	TRBD2	TRBJ2-7	.	TRBV25-1
CASSIRANRGNYEQYF	TGTGCCAGTAGTATACGGGCTAACAGGGGCAACTACGAGCAGTACTTC	TRBD1	TRBJ2-7	once	TRBV19
CASSLGGVDRARAFF	TGTGCCAGCAGTTTAGGGGGTGTGGACAGGGCTAGAGCTTTCTTT	TRBD1	TRBJ1-1	.	TRBV27
CASKTGGLSNEQFF	TGTGCCAGTAAGACTGGCGGGTTGTCGAATGAGCAGTTCTTC	.	TRBJ2-1	.	TRBV19
CASSVEGLLYTDTQYF	TGTGCCAGCAGCGTAGAAGGACTACTATACACAGATACGCAGTATTTT	.	TRBJ2-3	.	TRBV9
CASSPPSGMRNTEAFF	TGTGCCAGCAGTCCCCCGTCGGGGATGAGGAACACTGAAGCTTTCTTT	.	TRBJ1-1	.	TRBV2
CASWGLANYEQYF	TGTGCCTCCTGGGGACTAGCGAACTACGAGCAGTACTTC	TRBD2	TRBJ2-7	.	TRBV6-1
CASRWTGDFQPQHF	TGTGCCAGTAGATGGACAGGGGACTTCCAGCCCCAGCATTTT	TRBD1	TRBJ1-5	.	TRBV19
CASGQGGPYGYTF	TGTGCCAGCGGTCAGGGGGGCCCCTATGGCTACACCTTC	TRBD1	TRBJ1-2	.	TRBV27
CASSFSGLAGLPQETQYF	TGCGCCAGCAGCTTCTCTGGGCTAGCGGGATTACCTCAAGAGACCCAGTACTTC	TRBD2	TRBJ2-5	.	TRBV5-1
CASRPGVGRSSAGANVLTF	TGTGCCAGCAGACCAGGTGTAGGGAGATCTTCGGCTGGGGCCAACGTCCTGACTTTC	.	TRBJ2-6	.	TRBV5-4
CASSIRANRGNYEQYF	TGTGCCAGTAGTATACGGGCTAACAGGGGCAACTACGAGCAGTACTTC	TRBD1	TRBJ2-7	.	TRBV19
CASTRAWQGLTEAFF	TGTGCCAGTACCCGGGCCTGGCAGGGGTTAACTGAAGCTTTCTTT	.	TRBJ1-1	.	TRBV19
CASSPGQGGNEQFF	TGTGCCAGCTCACCGGGGCAGGGTGGGAATGAGCAGTTCTTC	.	TRBJ2-1	.	TRBV18
CASSLGGANTGELFF	TGTGCCAGCAGCTTAGGGGGCGCGAACACCGGGGAGCTGTTTTTT	.	TRBJ2-2	.	TRBV7-9
CASSQPGLAGATDTQYF	TGCGCCAGCAGCCAACCCGGACTAGCGGGGGCGACAGATACGCAGTATTTT	TRBD2	TRBJ2-3	.	TRBV4-1
CASSPTGVNTGELFF	TGTGCCAGCAGCCCAACCGGAGTGAACACCGGGGAGCTGTTTTTT	.	TRBJ2-2	.	TRBV5-4
CASGSRATQEAFF	TGTGCCAGCGGGAGTAGGGCCACTCAAGAAGCTTTCTTT	.	TRBJ1-1	.	TRBV6-5
CASSGRTSGSADTQYF	TGTGCCAGCTCAGGAAGGACTAGCGGGAGTGCAGATACGCAGTATTTT	TRBD2	TRBJ2-3	.	TRBV18
CASSLSADSYNEQFF	TGTGCCAGCAGTTTATCGGCGGATTCCTACAATGAGCAGTTCTTC	.	TRBJ2-1	.	TRBV27
CTSSQKYSRSYEQYF	TGCACCAGCAGCCAAAAGTATTCTAGAAGCTACGAGCAGTACTTC	.	TRBJ2-7	.	TRBV1
CASSLLGLAGVETQYF	TGCGCCAGCAGCTTGTTAGGACTAGCGGGAGTGGAGACCCAGTACTTC	TRBD2	TRBJ2-5	.	TRBV5-1
CASSLQTSGQRSYNEQFF	TGTGCCAGCAGCCTACAGACTAGCGGCCAACGCTCCTACAATGAGCAGTTCTTC	TRBD2	TRBJ2-1	.	TRBV4-2
CASSPGQGQETQYF	TGTGCCAGCAGCCCGGGACAGGGGCAAGAGACCCAGTACTTC	TRBD1	TRBJ2-5	.	TRBV7-9
CASSTRTDTQYF	TGTGCCAGCAGTACTAGAACAGATACGCAGTATTTT	.	TRBJ2-3	.	TRBV11-2
CASSGGAQASYNEQFF	TGCGCCAGCAGCGGGGGCGCCCAAGCAAGCTACAATGAGCAGTTCTTC	.	TRBJ2-1	.	TRBV5-1
CASSEEGGREKLFF	TGTGCCAGCAGCGAGGAAGGGGGCCGTGAAAAACTGTTTTTT	TRBD1	TRBJ1-4	.	TRBV13
CASSESSGANYGYTF	TGTGCCAGCAGTGAATCGTCAGGGGCTAACTATGGCTACACCTTC	.	TRBJ1-2	once	TRBV6-1
CASSPIGKGNSPLHF	TGTGCCAGCAGCCCAATTGGGAAGGGGAATTCACCCCTCCACTTT	.	TRBJ1-6	.	TRBV11-1
CASSQTGVPNNEQFF	TGTGCCAGCAGCCAGACAGGGGTGCCTAACAATGAGCAGTTCTTC	TRBD1	TRBJ2-1	.	TRBV7-8